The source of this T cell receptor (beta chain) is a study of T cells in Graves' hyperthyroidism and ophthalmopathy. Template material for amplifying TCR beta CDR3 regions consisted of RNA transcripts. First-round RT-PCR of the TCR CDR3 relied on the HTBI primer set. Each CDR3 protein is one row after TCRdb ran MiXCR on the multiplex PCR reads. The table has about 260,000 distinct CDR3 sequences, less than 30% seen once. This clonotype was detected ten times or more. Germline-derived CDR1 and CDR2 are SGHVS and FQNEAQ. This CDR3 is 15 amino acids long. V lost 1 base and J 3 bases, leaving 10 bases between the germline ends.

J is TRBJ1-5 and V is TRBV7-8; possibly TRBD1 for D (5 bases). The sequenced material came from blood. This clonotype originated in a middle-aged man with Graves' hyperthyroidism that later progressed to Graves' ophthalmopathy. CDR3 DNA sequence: TGTGCCAGCAGCTTAGTATACAGGACCAATCAGCCCCAGCATTTT. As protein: CASSLVYRTNQPQHF.